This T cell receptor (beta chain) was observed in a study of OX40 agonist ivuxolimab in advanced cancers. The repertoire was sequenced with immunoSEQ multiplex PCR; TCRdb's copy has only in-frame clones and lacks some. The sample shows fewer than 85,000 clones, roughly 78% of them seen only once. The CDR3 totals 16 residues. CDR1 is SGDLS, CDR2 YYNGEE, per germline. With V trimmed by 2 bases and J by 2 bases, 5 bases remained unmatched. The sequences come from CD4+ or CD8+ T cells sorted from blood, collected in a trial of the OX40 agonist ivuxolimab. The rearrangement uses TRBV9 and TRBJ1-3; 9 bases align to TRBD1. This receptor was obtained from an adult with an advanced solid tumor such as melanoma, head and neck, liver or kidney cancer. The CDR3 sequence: CASSVAGTGTGNTIYF. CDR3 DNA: TGTGCCAGCAGCGTCGCCGGGACAGGGACTGGAAACACCATATATTTT.